This T cell receptor beta chain appears in the sequencing data of a study of tumor-infiltrating lymphocytes in localized non-small cell lung cancer. TCRdb keeps only in-frame clones here, not all; method: immunoSEQ multiplex PCR. The sample lists around 9,800 clones, about 78% seen once, with 9.5% to 10% in the top ten. With regard to this clone: Antigen specificity is unknown.

General study points: Compared with uninvolved lung, tumors showed higher T cell infiltration by TCRbeta sequencing. Available tissue quantity limited TCR sequencing to a patient subset.

The CDR3 is made up of 20 amino acids. Germline CDR1 is LGHNA and CDR2 is YSLEER. J lost 1 base, V lost 0 bases, and 13 bases had no gene match. The sequence came from a human donor with non-small cell lung cancer. The chain links TRBV4-3 to TRBJ1-1; TRBD1 aligns across 11 bases. Sequenced: lung tumor tissue. The CDR3 bases are TGCGCCAGCAGCCAAGAACATTTAGGAGGACAGGGGGCTCGGAACACTGAAGCTTTCTTT. It specifies CASSQEHLGGQGARNTEAFF.